These T cell receptor beta chains were read from a single sample in a study of CD8 T cells in Susac syndrome. TCRdb passed the immunoSEQ multiplex PCR reads through MiXCR, listing each CDR3 protein once. The sample includes 240,000 or so distinct CDR3 sequences, approximately 95% of them seen just once. Sequenced sample: CD4+ T cells from PBMCs. These receptors all stem from a human donor with Susac syndrome. CDR3s include the opening cysteine and the closing phenylalanine or tryptophan. A D gene is named only where the DNA matches it firmly. A row's size may be missing; if present it is once, few, many or a size class.

TRBJ2-1,15,TRBD2,TRBV30,.,TGTGCCTGGAGCGAAATAGCGGGAGCGGCGAATGAGCAGTTCTTC,CAWSEIAGAANEQFF
TRBJ2-5,15,TRBD2,TRBV4-1,once,TGCGCCAGCAGCCCAATGACTAGCGGGAGGGGGACCCAGTACTTC,CASSPMTSGRGTQYF
TRBJ1-2,15,TRBD1,TRBV6-5,once,TGTGCCAGCAGTTCCTCGGGACAGTTCGTCTATGGCTACACCTTC,CASSSSGQFVYGYTF
TRBJ2-5,18,TRBD2,TRBV29-1,.,TGCAGCGTTGAGGGGATCCGGACTAGCGGGAGGACCCAAGAGACCCAGTACTTC,CSVEGIRTSGRTQETQYF
TRBJ1-2,11,.,TRBV30,few,TGTGCCTGGAGTACTGGGGCGGGCTACACCTTC,CAWSTGAGYTF
TRBJ2-1,16,TRBD2,TRBV20-1,.,TGCAGTGCTAGGTTACCGGGACTAGCGGTCGTCAATGAGCAGTTCTTC,CSARLPGLAVVNEQFF
TRBJ2-7,15,.,TRBV30,.,TGTGCCTGGAATCCGGGACAGCGGGTTCTCGACGAGCAGTACTTC,CAWNPGQRVLDEQYF
TRBJ2-1,16,TRBD2,TRBV6-2/TRBV6-3,.,TGTGCCAGCAGTGACCACGGGGGGGGCTCCTACAATGAGCAGTTCTTC,CASSDHGGGSYNEQFF
TRBJ2-5,15,TRBD2,TRBV20-1,.,TGCAGTGCTAGACAACCGGGGACTAAACAAGAGACCCAGTACTTC,CSARQPGTKQETQYF
TRBJ2-3,16,TRBD2,TRBV5-1,.,TGCGCCAGCAGCTTGGATAGCGGGAGGGCCTTGGATACGCAGTATTTT,CASSLDSGRALDTQYF
TRBJ1-5,14,.,TRBV29-1,.,TGCAGCGTTGAAGAGCCTCAGGGGAATCAGCCCCAGCATTTT,CSVEEPQGNQPQHF
TRBJ2-7,13,TRBD1,TRBV29-1,once,TGCAGCGAACCCGACAGGGGCACCTACGAGCAGTACTTC,CSEPDRGTYEQYF
TRBJ1-1,13,TRBD1,TRBV30,.,TGTGCCTGGACCGGACAGGGGGCCACTGAAGCTTTCTTT,CAWTGQGATEAFF
TRBJ2-1,15,TRBD2,TRBV11-2,.,TGTGCCAGCAGCTTATGGCCTAGCGGGAGCAATGAGCAGTTCTTC,CASSLWPSGSNEQFF
TRBJ2-5,14,.,TRBV11-3,.,TGTGCCAGCAGCTTTGCGCCAGGAGAAGAGACCCAGTACTTC,CASSFAPGEETQYF
TRBJ2-7,18,TRBD2,TRBV30,.,TGTGCCTGGAGTGTACGGACCCTACTAGCGGGACCCTCCTACGAGCAGTACTTC,CAWSVRTLLAGPSYEQYF
TRBJ2-3,14,.,TRBV20-1,.,TGCAGTGCTAGGTTTGAGGGGGGGACAGATACGCAGTATTTT,CSARFEGGTDTQYF
TRBJ1-1,13,TRBD1,TRBV7-9,.,TGTGCCAGCAGCTCCCAGGGGGGGGTTGAAGCTTTCTTT,CASSSQGGVEAFF
TRBJ1-1,12,.,TRBV12-3/TRBV12-4,.,TGTGCCAGCACCCCATGGGATGGTGAAGCTTTCTTT,CASTPWDGEAFF
TRBJ1-2,15,.,TRBV11-3,.,TGTGCCAGCAGCCCAATAAGACAACCCTTCTATGGCTACACCTTC,CASSPIRQPFYGYTF
TRBJ1-5,18,TRBD1,TRBV6-1,.,TGTGCCAGCAGTAGGCGGACAGGGGGCAGATATAGCAATCAGCCCCAGCATTTT,CASSRRTGGRYSNQPQHF
TRBJ2-1,16,TRBD2,TRBV13,.,TGTGCCAGCAGCGTAGGACTAGCGGGAGAAAGGAATGAGCAGTTCTTC,CASSVGLAGERNEQFF
TRBJ2-7,13,.,TRBV20-1,.,TGCAGTGCTATCCGACTGGATTTCTACGAGCAGTACTTC,CSAIRLDFYEQYF
TRBJ2-4,18,.,TRBV4-1,.,TGCGCCAGCAGCCAAGATCCCCAGGGAATAGCCGCCAAAAACATTCAGTACTTC,CASSQDPQGIAAKNIQYF
TRBJ1-2,13,.,TRBV6-5,.,TGTGCCAGCAGTTACGGCCCTCTGAATGGCTACACCTTC,CASSYGPLNGYTF
TRBJ1-4,15,.,TRBV6-6,.,TGTGCCAGCAGTTCGGCGGACAAGAAGAATGAAAAACTGTTTTTT,CASSSADKKNEKLFF
TRBJ1-5,15,.,TRBV20-1,.,TGCAGTGCTACCCGGGACGGTGATAGCAATCAGCCCCAGCATTTT,CSATRDGDSNQPQHF
TRBJ1-5,13,.,TRBV2,.,TGTGCCAGCAATCCAGATCGAAATCAGCCCCAGCATTTT,CASNPDRNQPQHF
TRBJ2-2,14,.,TRBV20-1,.,TGCAGTGCTAAGCCGACAGGTTACACCGGGGAGCTGTTTTTT,CSAKPTGYTGELFF
TRBJ2-2,15,.,TRBV11-2,.,TGTGCCAGCAGCTTACACATTCTGAACACCGGGGAGCTGTTTTTT,CASSLHILNTGELFF
TRBJ2-7,13,.,TRBV6-5,.,TGTGCCAGCAGTAGCCAGGGGACTCGCGAGCAGTACTTC,CASSSQGTREQYF
TRBJ2-5,18,.,TRBV7-8,.,TGTGCCAGCAGCTCCGGTTTGTGGGGAAGCGCATCACAAGAGACCCAGTACTTC,CASSSGLWGSASQETQYF
TRBJ2-6,20,TRBD1,TRBV18,once,TGTGCCAGCTCACGAGCGTCCCCGGGACAGGGGGCCTCCGGGGCCAACGTCCTGACTTTC,CASSRASPGQGASGANVLTF
TRBJ2-7,13,TRBD2,TRBV12-3/TRBV12-4,.,TGTGCCACCTCGACTAGCGGGATTTACGAGCAGTACTTC,CATSTSGIYEQYF
TRBJ1-1,12,.,TRBV29-1,.,TGCAGCCTTGAAGCGCGGGGCACTGAAGCTTTCTTT,CSLEARGTEAFF
TRBJ1-1,13,.,TRBV12-3/TRBV12-4,.,TGTGCCAGCAGCGGGGACGGACGGACTGAAGCTTTCTTT,CASSGDGRTEAFF
TRBJ2-3,13,.,TRBV12-3/TRBV12-4,.,TGTGCCAGCACCCCGCCTAGCACAGATACGCAGTATTTT,CASTPPSTDTQYF
TRBJ2-4,14,.,TRBV20-1,.,TGCAGTGCGGGGCAGGGGCTAGCCAAAAACATTCAGTACTTC,CSAGQGLAKNIQYF
TRBJ1-1,15,TRBD1,TRBV27,.,TGTGCCAGCGGCCCCCGGACAGGGGTTAGTACTGAAGCTTTCTTT,CASGPRTGVSTEAFF
TRBJ2-7,16,TRBD2,TRBV2,.,TGTGCCAGCAGTGGACTAGCGGGAGCGGTCTCCTACGAGCAGTACTTC,CASSGLAGAVSYEQYF
TRBJ2-1,17,TRBD2,TRBV5-1,once,TGCGCCAGCAGCACGGAAGGAGGACTAGCGGGATCCAATGAGCAGTTCTTC,CASSTEGGLAGSNEQFF
TRBJ1-2,12,.,TRBV30,.,TGTGCCTGGAACAGGGAGACCTATGGCTACACCTTC,CAWNRETYGYTF
TRBJ2-7,15,TRBD2,TRBV20-1,.,TGCAGTGCTCGGACTAGCGGGTCGTCCGGTCGCGAGCAGTACTTC,CSARTSGSSGREQYF
TRBJ2-7,15,TRBD1,TRBV29-1,.,TGCAGCGTCCATCAGGGGACAGGGGCAGGTTACGAGCAGTACTTC,CSVHQGTGAGYEQYF
TRBJ2-3,17,.,TRBV20-1,.,TGCAGTGCTAGAGATGGGAAAGGGTTCCCTAGCACAGATACGCAGTATTTT,CSARDGKGFPSTDTQYF
TRBJ2-1,14,TRBD2,TRBV29-1,.,TGCAGCGTTGGTAGCGGGACGATCTACAATGAGCAGTTCTTC,CSVGSGTIYNEQFF
TRBJ1-5,17,TRBD1,TRBV5-1,.,TGCGCCAGCAGCCCGGGACAGCGATCATATAGCAATCAGCCCCAGCATTTT,CASSPGQRSYSNQPQHF
TRBJ2-7,13,.,TRBV6-5,few,TGTGCCAGCAGTTACGTTGGCTCCTACGAGCAGTACTTC,CASSYVGSYEQYF
TRBJ2-3,15,.,TRBV14,.,TGTGCCAGCAGCCAAGATTCCCAGGGCCAGGATCCGCAGTATTTT,CASSQDSQGQDPQYF
TRBJ2-5,16,TRBD2,TRBV19,.,TGTGCCAGTAAAGTGGCTAGCGGGAGCATCGGAGAGACCCAGTACTTC,CASKVASGSIGETQYF
TRBJ2-2,18,TRBD2,TRBV9,.,TGTGCCAGCAGCGTCGGGACTAGCGGGAGGGTGAACACCGGGGAGCTGTTTTTT,CASSVGTSGRVNTGELFF
TRBJ2-1,13,TRBD1,TRBV10-3,.,TGTGCCACCGACAGGGGGAGAGGGAATGAGCAGTTCTTC,CATDRGRGNEQFF